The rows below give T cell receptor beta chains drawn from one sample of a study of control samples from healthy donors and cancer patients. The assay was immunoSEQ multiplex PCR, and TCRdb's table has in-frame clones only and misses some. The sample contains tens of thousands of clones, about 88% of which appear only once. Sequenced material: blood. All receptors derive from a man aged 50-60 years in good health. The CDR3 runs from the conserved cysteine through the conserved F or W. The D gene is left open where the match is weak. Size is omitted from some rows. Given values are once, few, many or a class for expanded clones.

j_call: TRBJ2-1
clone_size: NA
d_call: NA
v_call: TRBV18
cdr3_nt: TGTGCCAGCTCACGTCAGTCCTCCTACAATGAGCAGTTCTTC
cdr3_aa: CASSRQSSYNEQFF

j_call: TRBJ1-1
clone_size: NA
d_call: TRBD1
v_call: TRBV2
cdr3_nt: TGTGCCAGCAGGGGGGACAGCGCTAAGAACACTGAAGCTTTCTTT
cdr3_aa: CASRGDSAKNTEAFF

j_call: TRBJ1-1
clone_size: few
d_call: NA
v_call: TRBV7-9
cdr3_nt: TGTGCCAGCAGCTCCCGAAACACTGAAGCTTTCTTT
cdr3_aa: CASSSRNTEAFF

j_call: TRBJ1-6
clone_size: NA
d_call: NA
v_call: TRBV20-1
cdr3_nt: TGCAGTGCTAGTGACGGGCCTTCACCCCTCCACTTT
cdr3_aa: CSASDGPSPLHF

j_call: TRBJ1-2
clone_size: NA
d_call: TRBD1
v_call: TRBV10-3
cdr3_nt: TGTGCCACCTGGACAGGGGGGAATGGCTACACCTTC
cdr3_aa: CATWTGGNGYTF

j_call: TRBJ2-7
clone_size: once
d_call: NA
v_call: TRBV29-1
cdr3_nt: TGCAGCGTTGAAATCTTTTCAGGGATAACCTACGAGCAGTACTTC
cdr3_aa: CSVEIFSGITYEQYF

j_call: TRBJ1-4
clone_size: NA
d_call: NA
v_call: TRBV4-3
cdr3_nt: TGCGCCAGCAGCCAAGATCCGGGACGGATAAATGAAAAACTGTTTTTT
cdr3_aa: CASSQDPGRINEKLFF

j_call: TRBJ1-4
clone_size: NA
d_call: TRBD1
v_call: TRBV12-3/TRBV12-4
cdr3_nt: TGTGCCAGCAGTTCGACAGGGGATGAAAAACTGTTTTTT
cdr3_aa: CASSSTGDEKLFF

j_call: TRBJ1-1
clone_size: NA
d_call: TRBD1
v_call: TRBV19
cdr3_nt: TGTGCCAGTAAGGAAACAGGGGGGAACACTGAAGCTTTCTTT
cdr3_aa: CASKETGGNTEAFF

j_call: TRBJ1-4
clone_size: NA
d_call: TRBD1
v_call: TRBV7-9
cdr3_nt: TGTGCCAGCAGCTTAGAGGGACAGATAACTAATGAAAAACTGTTTTTT
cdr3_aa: CASSLEGQITNEKLFF

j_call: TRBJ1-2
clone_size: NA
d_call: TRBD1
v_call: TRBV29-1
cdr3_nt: TGCAGCGGAGACAGGGGAGGTGACTATGGCTACACCTTC
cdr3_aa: CSGDRGGDYGYTF

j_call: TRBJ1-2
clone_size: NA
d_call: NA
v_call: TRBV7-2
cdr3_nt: TGTGCCAGCAGCTCTTCTGGCGTCGAGGGAGGCTACACCTTC
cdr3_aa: CASSSSGVEGGYTF

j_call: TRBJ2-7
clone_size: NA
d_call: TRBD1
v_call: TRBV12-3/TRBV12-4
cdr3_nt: TGTGCCAGCAGACCAGGGGGTCTGGTCGAGCAGTACTTC
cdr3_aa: CASRPGGLVEQYF

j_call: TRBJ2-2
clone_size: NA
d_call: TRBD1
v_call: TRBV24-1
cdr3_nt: TGTGCCACCAGTTATACAGGGGCGAACACCGGGGAGCTGTTTTTT
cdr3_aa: CATSYTGANTGELFF

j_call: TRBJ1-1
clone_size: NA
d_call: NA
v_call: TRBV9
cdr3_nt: TGTGCCAGCAGCGTAGGGCGGTCAAGCAAGATCGGGAACACTGAAGCTTTCTTT
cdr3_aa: CASSVGRSSKIGNTEAFF

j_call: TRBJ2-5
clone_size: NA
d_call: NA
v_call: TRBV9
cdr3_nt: TGTGCCAGCAGCGTAGGGCAGGGCCAAGAGACCCAGTACTTC
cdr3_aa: CASSVGQGQETQYF

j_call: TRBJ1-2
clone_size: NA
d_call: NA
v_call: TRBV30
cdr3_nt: TGTGCCTGGAGCCCGCCAAGGAGCAACTATGGCTACACCTTC
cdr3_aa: CAWSPPRSNYGYTF

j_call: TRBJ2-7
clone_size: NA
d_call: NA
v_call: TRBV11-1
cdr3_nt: TGTGCCAGCAGTCTTACGACTACCGTCCACGAGCAGTACTTC
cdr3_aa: CASSLTTTVHEQYF

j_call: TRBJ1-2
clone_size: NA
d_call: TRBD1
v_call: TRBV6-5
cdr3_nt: TGTGCCAGCAGGGCTGAAACAGGGGGCGCAGGCTACACCTTC
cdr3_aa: CASRAETGGAGYTF

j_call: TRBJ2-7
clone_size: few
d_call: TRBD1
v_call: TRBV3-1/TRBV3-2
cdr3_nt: TGTGCCAGCAGCGTCCGACAGGGTTTCGGGGAGCAGTACTTC
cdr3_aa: CASSVRQGFGEQYF

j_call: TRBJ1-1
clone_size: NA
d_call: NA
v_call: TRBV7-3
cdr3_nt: TGTGCCAGCAGCCCCAGGATGAACACTGAAGCTTTCTTT
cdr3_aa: CASSPRMNTEAFF

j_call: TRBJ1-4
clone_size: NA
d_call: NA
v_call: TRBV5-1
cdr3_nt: TGCGCCAGCAGCTTGGCAGCAGACAGACCTATACCGACAACTAATGAAAAACTGTTTTTT
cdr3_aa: CASSLAADRPIPTTNEKLFF

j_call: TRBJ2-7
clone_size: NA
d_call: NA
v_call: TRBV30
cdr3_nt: TGTGCCTGGAGTGAGGGTAATGCCTACGAGCAGTACTTC
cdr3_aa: CAWSEGNAYEQYF

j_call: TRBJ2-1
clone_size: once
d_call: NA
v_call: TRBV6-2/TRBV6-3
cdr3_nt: TGTGCCAGCAGTTCATCGGGCTATCATTCCTACAATGAGCAGTTCTTC
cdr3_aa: CASSSSGYHSYNEQFF

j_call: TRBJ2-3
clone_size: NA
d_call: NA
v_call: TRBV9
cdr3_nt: TGTGCCAGCAGCGTAGAAGCCGGGACCCGGATTCAGTATTTT
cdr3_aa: CASSVEAGTRIQYF

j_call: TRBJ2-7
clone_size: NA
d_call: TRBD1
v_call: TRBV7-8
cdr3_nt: TGTGCCAGCAGTCCTTCGGGACAGAGATTCTCCTACGAGCAGTACTTC
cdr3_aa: CASSPSGQRFSYEQYF

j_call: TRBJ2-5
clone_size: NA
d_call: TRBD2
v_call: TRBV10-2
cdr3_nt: TGCGCCAGCAGCGGGGCGGGGGGCAGGGAGACCCAGTACTTC
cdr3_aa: CASSGAGGRETQYF

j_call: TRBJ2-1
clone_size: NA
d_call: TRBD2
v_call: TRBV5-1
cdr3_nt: TGCGCCAGCAGCTTATCCCGGACTAGTATGGATGAGCAGTTCTTC
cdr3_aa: CASSLSRTSMDEQFF

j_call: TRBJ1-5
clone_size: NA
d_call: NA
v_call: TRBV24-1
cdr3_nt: TGTGCCACCGCGGCGGGGATAAAAGCGGGGAGGGGCCTCAATCAGCCCCAGCATTTT
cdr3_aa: CATAAGIKAGRGLNQPQHF

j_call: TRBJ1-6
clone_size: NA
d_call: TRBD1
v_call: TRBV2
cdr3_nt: TGTGCCAGTAGGGGACAGGACGCCTATAATTCACCCCTCCACTTT
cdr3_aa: CASRGQDAYNSPLHF

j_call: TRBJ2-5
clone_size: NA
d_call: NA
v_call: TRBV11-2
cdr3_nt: TGTGCCAGCAGCTTTCTGACAGCTCAAGAGACCCAGTACTTC
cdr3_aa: CASSFLTAQETQYF

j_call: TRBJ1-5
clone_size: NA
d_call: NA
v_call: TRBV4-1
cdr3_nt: TGCGCCAGCAGCCAAGGCCGGGACCTGGCGTATCAGCCCCAGCATTTT
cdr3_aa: CASSQGRDLAYQPQHF

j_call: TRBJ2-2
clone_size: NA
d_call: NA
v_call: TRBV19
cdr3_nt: TGTGCCAGTAGTTCTCCCCTGAAGGTCACCGGGGAGCTGTTTTTT
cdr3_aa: CASSSPLKVTGELFF

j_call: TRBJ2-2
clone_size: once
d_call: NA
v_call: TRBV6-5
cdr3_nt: TGTGCCAGCAGTTACTCTTTGACAGTTGATTCCGGGGAGCTGTTTTTT
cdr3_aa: CASSYSLTVDSGELFF

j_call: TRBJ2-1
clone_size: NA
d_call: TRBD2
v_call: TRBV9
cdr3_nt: TGTGCCAGCAGCGTAGTTCCAGCGGGGGGCCCCGGGGACAATGAGCAGTTCTTC
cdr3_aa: CASSVVPAGGPGDNEQFF

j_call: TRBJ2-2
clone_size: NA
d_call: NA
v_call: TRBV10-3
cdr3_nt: TGTGCCATCAGTGAGAGTAGCCTCTTCGGGGAGCTGTTTTTT
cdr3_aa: CAISESSLFGELFF

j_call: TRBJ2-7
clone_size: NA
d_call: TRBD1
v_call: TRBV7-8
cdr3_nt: TGTGCCAGCAGCCCGTATTTCGGACAGGGCGACGAGCAGTACTTC
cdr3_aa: CASSPYFGQGDEQYF

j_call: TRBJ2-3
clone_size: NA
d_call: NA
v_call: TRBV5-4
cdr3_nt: TGTGCCAGCAGTAATCAGGTTGTAGATACGCAGTATTTT
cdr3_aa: CASSNQVVDTQYF

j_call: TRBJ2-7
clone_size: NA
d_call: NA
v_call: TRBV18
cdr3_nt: TGTGCCAGCTCAACCAAAACGGGGGAGTACGAGCAGTACTTC
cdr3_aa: CASSTKTGEYEQYF

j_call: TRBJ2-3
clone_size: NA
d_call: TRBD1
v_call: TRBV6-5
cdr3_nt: TGTGCCAGCCGACAGGGTGGTACAGATACGCAGTATTTT
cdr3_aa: CASRQGGTDTQYF